These T cell receptor beta chains were read from a single sample in a study of blood T cell repertoires in COVID-19. Here immunoSEQ multiplex PCR was the method, and the copy in TCRdb shows in-frame clones only, minus some. The sample has some 40,000 clones; 69% are singletons. The specimen sequenced was peripheral blood. These receptors were collected from a man older than 75 with acute or convalescent COVID-19. CDR3s include the opening cysteine and the closing phenylalanine or tryptophan. A D gene is named only where the DNA matches it firmly. Some rows mark clone size as missing; the rest say once, few, many or name a class of expanded clone.

clone_size: few; j_call: TRBJ1-2; d_call: .; v_call: TRBV4-2; cdr3_nt: TGTGCCAGCAGCCAAGATGAGGCAGGGTATGACTATGGCTACACCTTC; cdr3_aa: CASSQDEAGYDYGYTF
clone_size: .; j_call: TRBJ1-1; d_call: .; v_call: TRBV19; cdr3_nt: TGTGCCAGTAGTATCAGTGTGAACACTGAAGCTTTCTTT; cdr3_aa: CASSISVNTEAFF
clone_size: few; j_call: TRBJ2-3; d_call: .; v_call: TRBV6-5; cdr3_nt: TGTGCCAGCAGAGACAGCCTTTCAAAGACAGATACGCAGTATTTT; cdr3_aa: CASRDSLSKTDTQYF
clone_size: .; j_call: TRBJ1-1; d_call: .; v_call: TRBV7-9; cdr3_nt: TGTGCCAGCACCCCCGGGACTGAAGCTTTCTTT; cdr3_aa: CASTPGTEAFF
clone_size: .; j_call: TRBJ2-3; d_call: .; v_call: TRBV5-5; cdr3_nt: TGTGCCAGCAGCTTGGCCGGAGATACGCAGTATTTT; cdr3_aa: CASSLAGDTQYF
clone_size: once; j_call: TRBJ2-3; d_call: .; v_call: TRBV13; cdr3_nt: TGTGCCAGCAGCTCTAGAACAGATACGCAGTATTTT; cdr3_aa: CASSSRTDTQYF
clone_size: few; j_call: TRBJ2-1; d_call: .; v_call: TRBV18; cdr3_nt: TGTGCCAGCTCAACCGGACTTCGGGACAATGAGCAGTTCTTC; cdr3_aa: CASSTGLRDNEQFF
clone_size: .; j_call: TRBJ1-1; d_call: .; v_call: TRBV6-5; cdr3_nt: TGTGCCAGCAGTCTTTCGACAGACATGAACACTGAAGCTTTCTTT; cdr3_aa: CASSLSTDMNTEAFF
clone_size: few; j_call: TRBJ2-5; d_call: TRBD2; v_call: TRBV30; cdr3_nt: TGTGCCTGGGCCCAAATGTTGGGACTAGCGGGTGGCGGAGAGACCCAGTACTTC; cdr3_aa: CAWAQMLGLAGGGETQYF
clone_size: .; j_call: TRBJ2-2; d_call: TRBD2; v_call: TRBV7-9; cdr3_nt: TGTGCCAGCAGCGCGGCTAGCGGGAGGGGAACCGGGGAGCTGTTTTTT; cdr3_aa: CASSAASGRGTGELFF
clone_size: .; j_call: TRBJ1-2; d_call: .; v_call: TRBV6-5; cdr3_nt: TGTGCCAGCAGTTACTCGCAGGGAGGATATGGCTACACCTTC; cdr3_aa: CASSYSQGGYGYTF
clone_size: .; j_call: TRBJ2-2; d_call: TRBD2; v_call: TRBV5-1; cdr3_nt: TGCGCCAGCAGCTTGGCGGGGACTAGCGGACCGAACACCGGGGAGCTGTTTTTT; cdr3_aa: CASSLAGTSGPNTGELFF
clone_size: once; j_call: TRBJ1-1; d_call: TRBD1; v_call: TRBV19; cdr3_nt: TGTGCCAGTCGGACAGGGAGTATGAACACTGAAGCTTTCTTT; cdr3_aa: CASRTGSMNTEAFF
clone_size: .; j_call: TRBJ1-3; d_call: .; v_call: TRBV7-2; cdr3_nt: TGTGCCAGCAGCTCAGGGGTGGCTGGAAACACCATATATTTT; cdr3_aa: CASSSGVAGNTIYF
clone_size: .; j_call: TRBJ2-3; d_call: .; v_call: TRBV6-5; cdr3_nt: TGTGCCAGCAGTCCCGCCCCAGTCACAGATACGCAGTATTTT; cdr3_aa: CASSPAPVTDTQYF
clone_size: .; j_call: TRBJ2-7; d_call: TRBD2; v_call: TRBV12-3/TRBV12-4; cdr3_nt: TGTGCCAGCAGTATAACTAGCGGCTACGAGCAGTACTTC; cdr3_aa: CASSITSGYEQYF
clone_size: .; j_call: TRBJ1-6; d_call: TRBD1; v_call: TRBV14; cdr3_nt: TGTGCCAGCAGCCAGGGACAGGGATTGGGATCACCCCTCCACTTT; cdr3_aa: CASSQGQGLGSPLHF
clone_size: .; j_call: TRBJ2-7; d_call: .; v_call: TRBV5-1; cdr3_nt: TGCGCCAGCCCCCCCCTCGAGCAGTACTTC; cdr3_aa: CASPPLEQYF
clone_size: .; j_call: TRBJ1-2; d_call: TRBD1; v_call: TRBV7-9; cdr3_nt: TGTGCCAGCAGCTCCGCCGGGACAGACTTTCTCGGTAACTATGGCTACACCTTC; cdr3_aa: CASSSAGTDFLGNYGYTF
clone_size: .; j_call: TRBJ2-7; d_call: TRBD2; v_call: TRBV7-2; cdr3_nt: TGTGCCAGCAGCCCACGAAGCGGGGGGGAGTCCTACGAGCAGTACTTC; cdr3_aa: CASSPRSGGESYEQYF
clone_size: .; j_call: TRBJ2-5; d_call: .; v_call: TRBV19; cdr3_nt: TGTGCCAGTAGTATAGGGGGCCTTTCCCAGGAGACCCAGTACTTC; cdr3_aa: CASSIGGLSQETQYF
clone_size: .; j_call: TRBJ1-5; d_call: .; v_call: TRBV15; cdr3_nt: TGTGCCACCAGCTCTTCGACAGGAAATCAGCCCCAGCATTTT; cdr3_aa: CATSSSTGNQPQHF
clone_size: few; j_call: TRBJ2-7; d_call: TRBD2; v_call: TRBV11-3; cdr3_nt: TGTGCCAGCAGCTTAGTGACTAGCGGGAGAGCGCGGGCCTACGAGCAGTACTTC; cdr3_aa: CASSLVTSGRARAYEQYF
clone_size: .; j_call: TRBJ2-7; d_call: .; v_call: TRBV14; cdr3_nt: TGTGCCAGCAGCCAAGTTGGGCTTTCCTACGAGCAGTACTTC; cdr3_aa: CASSQVGLSYEQYF
clone_size: few; j_call: TRBJ1-2; d_call: .; v_call: TRBV11-3; cdr3_nt: TGTGCCAGCAGCTCCGAAGGCAGGGGCGGGAACTATGGCTACACCTTC; cdr3_aa: CASSSEGRGGNYGYTF
clone_size: .; j_call: TRBJ2-5; d_call: .; v_call: TRBV14; cdr3_nt: TGTGCCAGCAGCCACCTGTACCAAGAGACCCAGTACTTC; cdr3_aa: CASSHLYQETQYF
clone_size: .; j_call: TRBJ1-1; d_call: TRBD1; v_call: TRBV7-9; cdr3_nt: TGTGCCAGCATCCTAGGAGGGGGCGCGAACACTGAAGCTTTCTTT; cdr3_aa: CASILGGGANTEAFF
clone_size: few; j_call: TRBJ1-4; d_call: TRBD1; v_call: TRBV7-9; cdr3_nt: TGTGCCAGCAGCCCACAGGGGGGAAACGAAAAACTGTTTTTT; cdr3_aa: CASSPQGGNEKLFF
clone_size: .; j_call: TRBJ1-1; d_call: .; v_call: TRBV5-1; cdr3_nt: TGCGCCAGCAGCCCCCAAGGTGACCCAGGACAGAACACTGAAGCTTTCTTT; cdr3_aa: CASSPQGDPGQNTEAFF
clone_size: few; j_call: TRBJ1-1; d_call: .; v_call: TRBV10-3; cdr3_nt: TGTGCCATCAGTGAGTCTGGGCCGATGATGATAATGAACACTGAAGCTTTCTTT; cdr3_aa: CAISESGPMMIMNTEAFF
clone_size: .; j_call: TRBJ1-1; d_call: .; v_call: TRBV5-1; cdr3_nt: TGCGCCAGCAGCGCCTCGACAGGGAACACTGAAGCTTTCTTT; cdr3_aa: CASSASTGNTEAFF
clone_size: .; j_call: TRBJ1-3; d_call: TRBD1; v_call: TRBV3-1/TRBV3-2; cdr3_nt: TGTGCCAGCAGCCAACAGGGGGCGGCTGGAAACACCATATATTTT; cdr3_aa: CASSQQGAAGNTIYF
clone_size: .; j_call: TRBJ1-5; d_call: .; v_call: TRBV15; cdr3_nt: TGTGCCACCAGCGGGGAGGGGTTTCACAATCAGCCCCAGCATTTT; cdr3_aa: CATSGEGFHNQPQHF
clone_size: .; j_call: TRBJ1-6; d_call: TRBD1; v_call: TRBV2; cdr3_nt: TGTGCCAGCAGACTGGACAGGAGCTCCTATAATTCACCCCTCCACTTT; cdr3_aa: CASRLDRSSYNSPLHF
clone_size: .; j_call: TRBJ2-2; d_call: .; v_call: TRBV7-6; cdr3_nt: TGTGCCAGCAGCTTATATTCTCGGTTTAGCGGGAACACCGGGGAGCTGTTTTTT; cdr3_aa: CASSLYSRFSGNTGELFF
clone_size: .; j_call: TRBJ2-3; d_call: TRBD2; v_call: TRBV27; cdr3_nt: TGTGCCAGCAGTCCCCTTAGCGGGGGGCCGGCAGATACGCAGTATTTT; cdr3_aa: CASSPLSGGPADTQYF
clone_size: .; j_call: TRBJ1-3; d_call: TRBD1; v_call: TRBV9; cdr3_nt: TGTGCCAGCAGACCCTCAGGGGGCTCTGGAAACACCATATATTTT; cdr3_aa: CASRPSGGSGNTIYF
clone_size: .; j_call: TRBJ1-2; d_call: .; v_call: TRBV29-1; cdr3_nt: TGCAGCGTCCGAAAAGGGGTCTATGGCTACACCTTC; cdr3_aa: CSVRKGVYGYTF
clone_size: .; j_call: TRBJ1-2; d_call: TRBD1; v_call: TRBV18; cdr3_nt: TGTGCCAGCTCATTTTCGGACAGGGGCGACTATGGCTACACCTTC; cdr3_aa: CASSFSDRGDYGYTF
clone_size: .; j_call: TRBJ2-5; d_call: .; v_call: TRBV3-1/TRBV3-2; cdr3_nt: TGTGCCAGCAGCCAAGACCTAGAGGGTGAGGAGACCCAGTACTTC; cdr3_aa: CASSQDLEGEETQYF
clone_size: .; j_call: TRBJ1-5; d_call: .; v_call: TRBV6-2/TRBV6-3; cdr3_nt: TGTGCCAGCAGTCCCATACAGGGTCAGGGCAATCAGCCCCAGCATTTT; cdr3_aa: CASSPIQGQGNQPQHF